This TCR delta chain was captured by sequencing in a study of Vδ1+ human thymocytes. The sorted cells were CD3+ Vdelta1+ Vdelta2- thymocytes from alphabeta-depleted thymus. Germline lookup yields CDR1 TSWWSYY and CDR2 QGS. This CDR3 is built from 22 residues. Unmatched junction bases numbered 23, after V lost 2 bases and J lost 1 base. General study findings and limits: Thymic TRG and TRD repertoires appeared highly polyclonal, with Gaussian CDR3 length distributions. About 20% of thymic delta-chain sequences were Vdelta2, with few Vdelta3, unlike blood Vdelta1+ controls. Bulk data may be misread because of unexpected Vdelta2 sequences. Donors shared many TRG clonotypes but few TRD clonotypes.

Notes on this clone: The target antigen is unknown.

Sequences come from RNA converted to cDNA by reverse transcription. Pooled V-gene forward primers with one constant-region reverse primer generated the CDR3 amplicons by multiplex PCR. TCRdb applied CATT to the multiplex PCR reads for clone calling. The data contain around 60,000 delta-chain clones, more than 13% of them seen just once; the ten biggest clones take up roughly 0.37%. This clonotype originated in a girl under three years old who had congenital heart surgery. The chain joins TRDV1 to TRDJ1; 9 bases are shared with TRDD2. What was sequenced was Vdelta1+ gamma-delta thymocytes from the thymus. Stated subset: FACS-sorted CD3+ TCRalphabeta- TCRVdelta1+ TCRVdelta2- thymocytes. CDR3 residues: CALGEDLPTRRLGIACTDKLIF. For the CDR3, the DNA is TGTGCTCTTGGGGAAGACCTTCCTACTAGGAGACTGGGGATCGCGTGCACCGATAAACTCATCTTT.